This entry features one T cell receptor beta chain sequence. This specimen belongs to a study of blood T cell repertoires in COVID-19. As handled by the study authors: Using reference gene primer amplification, nucleated cell counts were estimated. The repertoire was sequenced with immunoSEQ multiplex PCR; TCRdb's copy has only in-frame clones and lacks some. V, J and clone size are taken as reported in that table, and D and trimming were inferred from the DNA itself. The sample holds 200,000 to 250,000 clones; 85% are singletons and the top ten take about 2.5%. CDR1 is SGHKS, CDR2 YYEKEE, per germline (reference sequence). The CDR3 is made up of 16 amino acids. The J segment lost 4 bases and the V segment lost 4 bases, leaving 7 bases of the junction unmatched.

J is TRBJ2-2 and V is TRBV5-5, with 10 bases matching TRBD1. This receptor was taken from a woman aged 70-85 years with COVID-19, enrolled during active disease. Sample: peripheral blood. In DNA form, the CDR3 reads TGTGCCAGCAGCCCGGGACAGGGGCGAGGCACCGGGGAGCTGTTTTTT. Translation gives CASSPGQGRGTGELFF.